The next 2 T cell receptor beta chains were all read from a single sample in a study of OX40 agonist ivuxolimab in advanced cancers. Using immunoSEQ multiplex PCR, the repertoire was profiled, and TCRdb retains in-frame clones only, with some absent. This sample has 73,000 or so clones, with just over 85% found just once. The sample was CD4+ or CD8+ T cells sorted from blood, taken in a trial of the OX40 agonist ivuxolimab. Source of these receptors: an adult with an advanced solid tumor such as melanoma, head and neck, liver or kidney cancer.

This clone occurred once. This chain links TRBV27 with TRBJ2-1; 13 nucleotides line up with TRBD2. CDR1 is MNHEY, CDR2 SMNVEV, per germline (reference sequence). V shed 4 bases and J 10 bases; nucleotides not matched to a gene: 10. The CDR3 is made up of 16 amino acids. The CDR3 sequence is CASSSPRTSGGREQFF. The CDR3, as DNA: TGTGCCAGCAGTTCACCCCGGACTAGCGGGGGAAGAGAGCAGTTCTTC.

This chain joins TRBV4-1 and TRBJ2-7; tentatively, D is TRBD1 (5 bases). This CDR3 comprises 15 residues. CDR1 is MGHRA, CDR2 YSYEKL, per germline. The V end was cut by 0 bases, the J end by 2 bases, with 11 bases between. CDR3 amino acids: CASSQEGLNPYEQYF. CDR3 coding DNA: TGCGCCAGCAGCCAAGAGGGGCTCAACCCCTACGAGCAGTACTTC.